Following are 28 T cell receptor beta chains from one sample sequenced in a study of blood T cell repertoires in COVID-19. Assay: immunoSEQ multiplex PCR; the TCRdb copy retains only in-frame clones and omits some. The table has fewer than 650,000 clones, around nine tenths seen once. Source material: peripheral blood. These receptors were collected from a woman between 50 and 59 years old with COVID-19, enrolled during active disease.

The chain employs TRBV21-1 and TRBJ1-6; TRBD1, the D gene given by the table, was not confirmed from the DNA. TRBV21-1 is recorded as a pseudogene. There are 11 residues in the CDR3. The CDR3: CASRALSPLHF. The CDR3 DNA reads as TGTGCCAGCAGGGCTCTTTCACCCCTCCACTTT.

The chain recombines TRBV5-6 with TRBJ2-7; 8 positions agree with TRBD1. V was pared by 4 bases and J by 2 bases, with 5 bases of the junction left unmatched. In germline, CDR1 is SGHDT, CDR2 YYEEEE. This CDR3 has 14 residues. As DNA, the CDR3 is TGTGCCAGCAGCCCCATGACAGGGGCCTACGAGCAGTACTTC. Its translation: CASSPMTGAYEQYF.

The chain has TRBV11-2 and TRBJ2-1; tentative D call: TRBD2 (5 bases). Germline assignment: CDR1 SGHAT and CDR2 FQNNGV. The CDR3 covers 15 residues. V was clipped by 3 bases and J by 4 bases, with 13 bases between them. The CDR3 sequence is CASSFTGVGYNEQFF. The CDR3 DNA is TGTGCCAGCAGCTTTACCGGGGTAGGATACAATGAGCAGTTCTTC. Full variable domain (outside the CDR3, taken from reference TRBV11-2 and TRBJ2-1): EAGVAQSPRYKIIEKRQSVAFWCNPISGHATLYWYQQILGQGPKLLIQFQNNGVVDDSQLPKDRFSAERLKGVDSTLKIQPAKLEDSAVYLCASSFTGVGYNEQFFGPGTRLTVL.

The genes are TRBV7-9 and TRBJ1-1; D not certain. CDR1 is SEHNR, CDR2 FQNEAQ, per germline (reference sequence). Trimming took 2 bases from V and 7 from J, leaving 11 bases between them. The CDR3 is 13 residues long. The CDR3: CASSLIGENEAFF. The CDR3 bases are TGTGCCAGCAGCTTAATCGGGGAAAATGAAGCTTTCTTT.

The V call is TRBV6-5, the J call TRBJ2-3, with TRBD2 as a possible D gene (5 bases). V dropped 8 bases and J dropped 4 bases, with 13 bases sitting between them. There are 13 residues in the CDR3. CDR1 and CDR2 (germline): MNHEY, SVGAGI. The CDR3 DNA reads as TGTGCCAGCGTATATAGCGCCGCAGATACGCAGTATTTT. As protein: CASVYSAADTQYF.

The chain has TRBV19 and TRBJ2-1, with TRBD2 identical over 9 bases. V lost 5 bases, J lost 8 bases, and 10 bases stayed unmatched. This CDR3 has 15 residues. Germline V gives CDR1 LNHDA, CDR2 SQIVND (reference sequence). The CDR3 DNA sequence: TGTGCCAGTAGTTTTTTCTCGGGACTAGCATATGAGCAGTTCTTC. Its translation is CASSFFSGLAYEQFF.

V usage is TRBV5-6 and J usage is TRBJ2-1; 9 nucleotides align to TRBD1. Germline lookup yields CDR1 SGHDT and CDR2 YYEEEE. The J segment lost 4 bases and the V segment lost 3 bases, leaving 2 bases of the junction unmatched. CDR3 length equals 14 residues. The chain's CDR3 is CASSSTGGYNEQFF. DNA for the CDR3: TGTGCCAGCAGCTCGACAGGGGGATACAATGAGCAGTTCTTC.

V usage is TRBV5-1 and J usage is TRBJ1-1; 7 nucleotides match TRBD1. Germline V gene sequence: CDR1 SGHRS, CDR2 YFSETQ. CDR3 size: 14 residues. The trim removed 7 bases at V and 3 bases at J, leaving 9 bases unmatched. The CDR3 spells CASLSGTGDTEAFF. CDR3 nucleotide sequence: TGCGCCAGCCTCTCGGGAACAGGGGACACTGAAGCTTTCTTT. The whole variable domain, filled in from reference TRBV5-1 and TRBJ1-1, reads KAGVTQTPRYLIKTRGQQVTLSCSPISGHRSVSWYQQTPGQGLQFLFEYFSETQRNKGNFPGRFSGRQFSNSRSEMNVSTLELGDSALYLCASLSGTGDTEAFFGQGTRLTVV.

The CDR3 bases are TGTGCCAGCAGCCAAGATATAGGAGGTATGACCCAGCATTTT. Its protein product is CASSQDIGGMTQHF. This chain links TRBV4-2 with TRBJ1-5, with D unclear. The CDR3 has 14 amino acids. Trimming left V 0 bases short and J 11 bases short, with 14 bases between. Germline CDR1 LGHNA, CDR2 YNFKEQ.

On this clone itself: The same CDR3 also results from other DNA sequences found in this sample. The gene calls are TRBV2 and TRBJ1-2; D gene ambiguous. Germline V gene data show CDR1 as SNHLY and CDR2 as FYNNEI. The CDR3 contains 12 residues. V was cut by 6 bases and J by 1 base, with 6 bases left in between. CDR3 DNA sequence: TGTGCCAGCAGGGCGGATAACTATGGCTACACCTTC. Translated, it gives CASRADNYGYTF.

DNA of the CDR3: TGCAGTGCTAGTGGAAACGGGGGGAGGGAGCAGTTCTTC. It specifies CSASGNGGREQFF. This chain joins TRBV20-1 and TRBJ2-1; 7 nucleotides match TRBD2. The V gene's germline CDR1 is DFQATT and CDR2 SNEGSKA (reference sequence). The V and J ends lost 3 bases and 10 bases, in that order; junction bases with no gene match: 9. CDR3 size: 13 residues.

CDR3 residues: CASSQTSGGGGNEQFF. The CDR3 DNA reads as TGTGCCAGCAGCCAGACTAGCGGGGGGGGAGGCAATGAGCAGTTCTTC. The chain is built from TRBV3-1 (or the pseudogene TRBV3-2) and TRBJ2-1, with TRBD2 identical over 14 bases. The germline CDR1 and CDR2 sequences are LGHDT and YNNKEL (reference sequence). V dropped 3 bases and J dropped 6; count of bases not matched to a gene: 4. There are 16 residues in the CDR3.

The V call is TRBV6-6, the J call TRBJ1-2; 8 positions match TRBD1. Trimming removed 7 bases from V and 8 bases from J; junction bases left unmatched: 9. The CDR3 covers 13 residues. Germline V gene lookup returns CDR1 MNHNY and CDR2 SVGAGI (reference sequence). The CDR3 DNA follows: TGTGCCAGCACTCGATCAGGGGGCGAGGGCTACACCTTC. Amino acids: CASTRSGGEGYTF.

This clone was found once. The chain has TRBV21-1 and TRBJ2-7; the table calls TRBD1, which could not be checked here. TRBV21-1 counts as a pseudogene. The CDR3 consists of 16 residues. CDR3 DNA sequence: TGTGCCAGCAGCAAAGCAGAAACCGGGACAGGGTGCGAGCAGTACTTC. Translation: CASSKAETGTGCEQYF.

The CDR3 protein is CASKDRGLGGELFF. The CDR3 DNA follows: TGTGCCAGCAAGGACAGGGGGCTGGGCGGGGAGCTGTTTTTT. V gene TRBV2 combines with J gene TRBJ2-2; 11 nucleotides agree with TRBD1. The junction had 5 bases not matched to a gene; V was cut back by 7 bases and J by 7 bases. The CDR3 consists of 14 residues. Germline-derived CDR1 and CDR2 are SNHLY and FYNNEI.

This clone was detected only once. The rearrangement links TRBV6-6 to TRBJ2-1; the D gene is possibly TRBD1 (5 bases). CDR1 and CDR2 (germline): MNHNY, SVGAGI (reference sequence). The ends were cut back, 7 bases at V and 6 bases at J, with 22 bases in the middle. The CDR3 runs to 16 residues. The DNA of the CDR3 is TGTGCCAGCATGGTTAGGGGCGGTAGGTCTGGCAATGAGCAGTTCTTC. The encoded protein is CASMVRGGRSGNEQFF.

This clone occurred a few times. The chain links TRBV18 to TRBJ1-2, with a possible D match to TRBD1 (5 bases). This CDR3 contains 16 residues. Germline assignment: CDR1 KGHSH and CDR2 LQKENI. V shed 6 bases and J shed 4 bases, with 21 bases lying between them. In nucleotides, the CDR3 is TGTGCCAGCTCTCTCGAACGGGGGGTCTCGGCCTATGGCTACACCTTC. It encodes CASSLERGVSAYGYTF.

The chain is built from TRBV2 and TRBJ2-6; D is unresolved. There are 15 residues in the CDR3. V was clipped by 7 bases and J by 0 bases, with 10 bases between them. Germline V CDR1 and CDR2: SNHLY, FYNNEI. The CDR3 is CASTPDNSGANVLTF. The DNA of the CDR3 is TGTGCCAGCACCCCCGACAACTCTGGGGCCAACGTCCTGACTTTC.

CDR3 in amino acids: CASRTRGNTEAFF. DNA for the CDR3: TGCGCCAGCAGGACCAGGGGGAACACTGAAGCTTTCTTT. The rearrangement uses TRBV5-1 and TRBJ1-1; D is perhaps TRBD1 (6 bases). Germline assignment: CDR1 SGHRS and CDR2 YFSETQ. CDR3 length: 13 residues. Trimming removed 5 bases at V and 1 base at J, with 9 bases between.

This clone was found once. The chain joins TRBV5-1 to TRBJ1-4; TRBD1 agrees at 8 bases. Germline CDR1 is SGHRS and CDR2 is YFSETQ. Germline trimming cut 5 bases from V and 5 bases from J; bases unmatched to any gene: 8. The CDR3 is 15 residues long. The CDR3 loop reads CASSEQGAANEKLFF. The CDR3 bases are TGCGCCAGCAGTGAGCAGGGGGCGGCGAATGAAAAACTGTTTTTT.

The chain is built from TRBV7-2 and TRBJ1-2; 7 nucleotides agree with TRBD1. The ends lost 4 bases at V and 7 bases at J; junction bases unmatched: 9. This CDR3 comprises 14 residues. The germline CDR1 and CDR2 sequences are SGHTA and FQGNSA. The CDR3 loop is CASSSRTGEAGYTF. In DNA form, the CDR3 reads TGTGCCAGCAGCTCGAGGACAGGTGAAGCTGGCTACACCTTC.

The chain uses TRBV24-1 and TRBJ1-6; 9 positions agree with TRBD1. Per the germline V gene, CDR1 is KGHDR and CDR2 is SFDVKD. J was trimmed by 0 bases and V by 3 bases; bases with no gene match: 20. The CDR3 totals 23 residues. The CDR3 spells CATSDRTTLDVEGQGSYNSPLHF. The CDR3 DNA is TGTGCCACCAGTGATCGAACAACCCTCGACGTCGAGGGACAGGGCTCCTATAATTCACCCCTCCACTTT.

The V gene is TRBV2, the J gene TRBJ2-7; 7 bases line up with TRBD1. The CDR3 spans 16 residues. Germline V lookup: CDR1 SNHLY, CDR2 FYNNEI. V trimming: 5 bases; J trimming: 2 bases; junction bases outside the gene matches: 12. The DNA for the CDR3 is TGTGCCAGCAGTCAAACAATCCGGGACAGAACCTACGAGCAGTACTTC. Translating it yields CASSQTIRDRTYEQYF.

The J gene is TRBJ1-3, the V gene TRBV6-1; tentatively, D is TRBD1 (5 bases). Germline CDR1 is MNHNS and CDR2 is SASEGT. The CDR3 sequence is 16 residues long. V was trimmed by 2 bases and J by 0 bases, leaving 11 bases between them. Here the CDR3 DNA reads TGTGCCAGCAGTGAACCGGGGGACCCCTCTGGAAACACCATATATTTT. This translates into CASSEPGDPSGNTIYF.

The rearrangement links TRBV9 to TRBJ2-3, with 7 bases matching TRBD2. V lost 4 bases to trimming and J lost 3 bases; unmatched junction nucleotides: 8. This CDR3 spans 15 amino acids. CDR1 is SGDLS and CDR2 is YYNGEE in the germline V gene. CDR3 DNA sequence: TGTGCCAGCAGCCCCGTGGAGGGAGGGACAGATACGCAGTATTTT. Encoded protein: CASSPVEGGTDTQYF.

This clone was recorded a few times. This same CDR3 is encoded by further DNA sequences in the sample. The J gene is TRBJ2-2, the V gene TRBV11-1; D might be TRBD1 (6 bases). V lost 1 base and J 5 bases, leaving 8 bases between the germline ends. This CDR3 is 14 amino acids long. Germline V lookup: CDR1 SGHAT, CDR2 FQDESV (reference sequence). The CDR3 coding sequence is TGTGCCAGCAGCTTAGATAGGGGGACCGGGGAGCTGTTTTTT. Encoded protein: CASSLDRGTGELFF.

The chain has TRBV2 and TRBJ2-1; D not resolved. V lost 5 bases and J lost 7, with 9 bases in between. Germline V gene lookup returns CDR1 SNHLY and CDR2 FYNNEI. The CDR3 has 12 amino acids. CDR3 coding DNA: TGTGCCAGCAGTACCCACTTAAATGAGCAGTTCTTC. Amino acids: CASSTHLNEQFF.

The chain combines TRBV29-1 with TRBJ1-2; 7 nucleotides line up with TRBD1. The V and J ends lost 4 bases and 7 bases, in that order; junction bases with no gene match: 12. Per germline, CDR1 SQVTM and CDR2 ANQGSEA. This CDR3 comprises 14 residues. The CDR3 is CSVVQDRVVRGYTF. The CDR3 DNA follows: TGCAGCGTTGTCCAAGACAGGGTTGTTCGTGGCTACACCTTC.